This is a list of T cell receptor beta chains from one sample in a study of control samples from healthy donors and cancer patients. Profiling relied on immunoSEQ multiplex PCR, and the TCRdb table lists in-frame clones only, not all of them. The sample consists of some 77,000 clones, roughly nine tenths of them appearing once. Sequencing was done on a sample of blood. These receptors all stem from a woman aged 55-70 years in good health. Each CDR3 is given with its conserved first and last residue. The D gene is left open where the match is weak. Only some rows state a clone size, as once, few, many or a class for expanded clones.

v_gene	d_gene	abundance	j_gene	CDR3aa	CDR3nt
TRBV4-1	NA	NA	TRBJ2-1	CASSQVVGYEQFF	TGCGCCAGCAGCCAAGTCGTCGGGTACGAGCAGTTCTTC
TRBV29-1	TRBD1	NA	TRBJ1-4	CSARQGEEKLFF	TGCAGCGCAAGACAGGGGGAAGAAAAACTGTTTTTT
TRBV18	NA	NA	TRBJ2-3	CASSPLIGGQGADTQYF	TGTGCCAGCTCACCACTCATTGGAGGTCAGGGAGCAGATACGCAGTATTTT
TRBV6-6	NA	NA	TRBJ1-2	CASRSGNYGYTF	TGTGCCAGCCGGAGTGGTAACTATGGCTACACCTTC
TRBV15	TRBD1	once	TRBJ1-1	CATSRGTGEAFF	TGTGCCACCAGCAGGGGGACAGGGGAAGCTTTCTTT
TRBV5-4	TRBD2	NA	TRBJ2-5	CASSSRTSGGETQYF	TGTGCCAGCAGCTCTCGGACTAGCGGGGGGGAGACCCAGTACTTC
TRBV29-1	NA	NA	TRBJ1-5	CSASDGSNQPQHF	TGCAGCGCCTCGGACGGTAGCAATCAGCCCCAGCATTTT
TRBV7-8	TRBD1	NA	TRBJ1-1	CASSLTGGTEAFF	TGTGCCAGCAGCTTGACAGGGGGCACTGAAGCTTTCTTT
TRBV28	NA	NA	TRBJ1-2	CASSSAGTYGYTF	TGTGCCAGCAGTTCCGCAGGGACCTATGGCTACACCTTC
TRBV4-1	TRBD2	once	TRBJ2-7	CASSPQTSGRFYEQYF	TGCGCCAGCAGCCCCCAGACTAGCGGGAGATTCTACGAGCAGTACTTC
TRBV18	TRBD1	NA	TRBJ1-1	CASSPPHAGGLTEAFF	TGTGCCAGCTCACCACCACACGCAGGGGGCCTCACTGAAGCTTTCTTT
TRBV28	NA	NA	TRBJ1-4	CASSRNPVGGAKGEKLFF	TGTGCCAGCAGCCGCAACCCCGTGGGGGGGGCTAAGGGGGAAAAACTGTTTTTT
TRBV2	NA	NA	TRBJ1-1	CASSDGGGTEAFF	TGTGCCAGCAGTGATGGGGGTGGCACTGAAGCTTTCTTT
TRBV20-1	NA	NA	TRBJ1-4	CSATGTEKLFF	TGCAGTGCAACAGGGACTGAAAAACTGTTTTTT
TRBV28	NA	NA	TRBJ2-3	CASSIGSRTDTQYF	TGTGCCAGCAGTATAGGGTCTCGCACAGATACGCAGTATTTT
TRBV4-1	NA	few	TRBJ1-5	CASSQIDPFQPQHF	TGCGCCAGCAGCCAAATAGACCCCTTTCAGCCCCAGCATTTT
TRBV25-1	NA	NA	TRBJ2-2	CASSGETTGELFF	TGTGCCAGCAGTGGAGAAACCACCGGGGAGCTGTTTTTT
TRBV29-1	NA	NA	TRBJ1-4	CSVGAEGGKKLFF	TGCAGCGTGGGGGCCGAAGGGGGGAAAAAACTGTTTTTT
TRBV28	TRBD2	NA	TRBJ2-7	CASMTPGGPRNEQYF	TGTGCCAGCATGACTCCGGGAGGGCCGAGGAACGAGCAGTACTTC
TRBV7-9	TRBD2	NA	TRBJ2-5	CASSPWGGKAIQETQYF	TGTGCCAGCAGCCCATGGGGGGGGAAAGCCATCCAAGAGACCCAGTACTTC
TRBV5-1	TRBD1	NA	TRBJ2-2	CASSDRGFTGELFF	TGCGCCAGCAGCGACAGGGGTTTCACCGGGGAGCTGTTTTTT
TRBV2	NA	NA	TRBJ1-1	CASNPPERGGTEAFF	TGTGCCAGCAACCCCCCGGAGAGGGGAGGTACTGAAGCTTTCTTT
TRBV7-9	NA	NA	TRBJ2-7	CASSPWGTGISYEQYF	TGTGCCAGCAGCCCCTGGGGGACCGGCATCTCCTACGAGCAGTACTTC
TRBV6-6	TRBD1	NA	TRBJ2-2	CASRLGGRIGELFF	TGTGCCAGCAGACTAGGGGGCAGGATCGGGGAGCTGTTTTTT
TRBV3-1/TRBV3-2	NA	NA	TRBJ1-4	CASSQRAKNEKLFF	TGTGCCAGCAGCCAAAGGGCAAAAAATGAAAAACTGTTTTTT
TRBV7-9	TRBD2	few	TRBJ2-1	CASSRTSGKVNEQFF	TGTGCCAGCAGCCGGACTAGCGGAAAAGTTAATGAGCAGTTCTTC
TRBV19	NA	NA	TRBJ2-1	CASSIDPYNEQFF	TGTGCCAGTAGTATCGACCCCTACAATGAGCAGTTCTTC
TRBV6-5	NA	NA	TRBJ1-1	CASSRMNTEAFF	TGTGCCAGCAGCCGCATGAACACTGAAGCTTTCTTT
TRBV9	NA	few	TRBJ2-3	CASSVGSPDTQYF	TGTGCCAGCAGCGTAGGTTCCCCAGATACGCAGTATTTT
TRBV12-3/TRBV12-4	TRBD2	few	TRBJ2-1	CASSLSGSDEQFF	TGTGCCAGCAGCCTTAGCGGGAGTGATGAGCAGTTCTTC
TRBV19	NA	once	TRBJ1-6	CASSILGLQSSYNSPLHF	TGTGCCAGTAGTATCTTGGGGCTCCAGAGCTCCTATAATTCACCCCTCCACTTT
TRBV3-1/TRBV3-2	NA	NA	TRBJ1-3	CASSQPGPGNTIYF	TGTGCCAGCAGCCAACCAGGGCCTGGAAACACCATATATTTT
TRBV30	NA	NA	TRBJ2-3	CAWREFGRGTDTQYF	TGTGCCTGGAGAGAATTTGGCCGGGGCACAGATACGCAGTATTTT
TRBV25-1	NA	NA	TRBJ1-2	CASTEGYKGGYTF	TGTGCCAGCACCGAGGGTTACAAAGGAGGCTACACCTTC
TRBV5-4	NA	NA	TRBJ1-6	CASSWSSYNSPLHF	TGTGCCAGCAGCTGGAGCTCCTATAATTCACCCCTCCACTTT
TRBV30	NA	NA	TRBJ1-5	CAWNQGTNQPQHF	TGTGCCTGGAACCAGGGGACCAATCAGCCCCAGCATTTT
TRBV28	TRBD2	NA	TRBJ2-1	CASSSGLAGDEQFF	TGTGCCAGCAGTTCCGGCCTAGCGGGAGACGAGCAGTTCTTC
TRBV4-2	NA	NA	TRBJ1-6	CASSPGTGSPLHF	TGTGCCAGCAGCCCCGGGACGGGATCACCCCTCCACTTT
TRBV28	NA	NA	TRBJ2-2	CASSPRASLNTGELFF	TGTGCCAGCAGCCCCCGGGCCAGCCTGAACACCGGGGAGCTGTTTTTT
TRBV5-1	NA	NA	TRBJ1-1	CASSFEGSLNTEAFF	TGCGCCAGCAGCTTTGAGGGATCTTTAAACACTGAAGCTTTCTTT
TRBV7-2	TRBD1	NA	TRBJ2-1	CASSLHRGKNNEQFF	TGTGCCAGCAGCTTGCACAGGGGAAAAAACAATGAGCAGTTCTTC
TRBV1	NA	NA	TRBJ2-3	CTSSQSITDTQYF	TGCACCAGCAGCCAATCGATTACGGATACGCAGTATTTT
TRBV28	NA	NA	TRBJ2-7	CASRDQGRHEQYF	TGTGCCAGCCGGGATCAGGGCCGCCACGAGCAGTACTTC
TRBV14	TRBD2	NA	TRBJ2-4	CASSQDAGTRLNIQYF	TGTGCCAGCAGCCAGGACGCCGGGACTAGACTAAACATTCAGTACTTC
TRBV7-2	TRBD2	once	TRBJ2-5	CASSLDFVSGSWLQETQYF	TGTGCCAGCAGCTTAGATTTTGTTAGCGGGAGTTGGTTACAAGAGACCCAGTACTTC
TRBV2	NA	NA	TRBJ2-1	CASSGGGSYNEQFF	TGTGCCAGCAGTGGAGGGGGCTCCTACAATGAGCAGTTCTTC
TRBV28	NA	NA	TRBJ2-2	CASSLGLYRAGELFF	TGTGCCAGCAGCCTGGGCCTTTACAGGGCCGGGGAGCTGTTTTTT
TRBV6-5	NA	NA	TRBJ2-1	CASSSEAKQFF	TGTGCCAGCAGTTCCGAGGCCAAGCAGTTCTTC
TRBV2	TRBD1	NA	TRBJ2-1	CASSEFQGAVGEQFF	TGTGCCAGCAGTGAATTTCAGGGGGCGGTAGGGGAGCAGTTCTTC
TRBV6-5	NA	NA	TRBJ1-2	CASVDTNYGYTF	TGTGCCAGCGTAGACACTAACTATGGCTACACCTTC
TRBV5-8	NA	NA	TRBJ2-7	CASRRRSSVPYEQYF	TGTGCCAGCAGACGCAGGAGCTCGGTCCCCTACGAGCAGTACTTC
TRBV5-5	NA	NA	TRBJ1-5	CASSLAGQGHQPQHF	TGTGCCAGCAGCTTGGCCGGTCAGGGACATCAGCCCCAGCATTTT
TRBV23-1	NA	NA	TRBJ1-1	CASSQLRTVQRDTEAFF	TGCGCCAGCAGTCAACTCCGGACAGTCCAACGGGACACTGAAGCTTTCTTT
TRBV6-1	NA	NA	TRBJ2-3	CASSEFGEDTQYF	TGTGCCAGCAGTGAATTCGGGGAAGATACGCAGTATTTT
TRBV6-2/TRBV6-3	TRBD2	NA	TRBJ2-2	CASSYPTSGRAYGELFF	TGTGCCAGCAGTTACCCAACTAGCGGGAGGGCGTACGGGGAGCTGTTTTTT